The 18 T cell receptor beta chains given below trace back to one sample, sequenced in a study of control samples from healthy donors and cancer patients. Sequenced by immunoSEQ multiplex PCR; TCRdb stores in-frame clones only, minus some. The table records about 120,000 clones, approximately 90% of them present only once. What was sequenced was blood. These receptor sequences come from a man in his forties in good health.

The V call is TRBV5-4, the J call TRBJ1-2; D unclear. The V and J ends lost 0 bases and 2 bases respectively, with 8 bases between them. Looked up from germline, CDR1 is SGHNT and CDR2 is YYREEE (reference sequence). The CDR3 spans 14 residues. The DNA for the CDR3 is TGTGCCAGCAGCTTGGCCGCGGGCAACTATGGCTACACCTTC. It is translated as CASSLAAGNYGYTF.

The chain recombines TRBV5-1 with TRBJ2-5; TRBD1 agrees at 7 bases. The CDR3 length is 13 residues. Germline V gives CDR1 SGHRS, CDR2 YFSETQ. Losses at the gene ends were 4 bases for V and 5 bases for J; bases not matched to a gene: 5. CDR3 loop: CASSQGQQETQYF. In DNA, the CDR3 is TGCGCCAGCAGCCAGGGACAGCAGGAGACCCAGTACTTC.

The chain joins TRBV5-1 to TRBJ1-1; D might be TRBD1 (5 bases). This CDR3 spans 15 amino acids. V was trimmed by 4 bases and J by 5 bases, leaving 18 bases between them. Germline CDR1 is SGHRS and CDR2 is YFSETQ. CDR3 region: CASSPGVGRVTEAFF. CDR3 DNA sequence: TGCGCCAGCAGCCCTGGTGTGGGGCGCGTGACTGAAGCTTTCTTT. Together with reference TRBV5-1 and TRBJ1-1, the CDR3 gives the full variable domain: KAGVTQTPRYLIKTRGQQVTLSCSPISGHRSVSWYQQTPGQGLQFLFEYFSETQRNKGNFPGRFSGRQFSNSRSEMNVSTLELGDSALYLCASSPGVGRVTEAFFGQGTRLTVV.

J is TRBJ1-5 and V is TRBV6-5; D gene unclear. Germline assignment: CDR1 MNHEY and CDR2 SVGAGI. Deletions cut 6 bases from V and 4 bases from J, with 13 bases between. CDR3 length equals 14 residues. The CDR3 DNA reads as TGTGCCAGCAGGGCCGAGTCCCAAAATCAGCCCCAGCATTTT. This gives the protein CASRAESQNQPQHF.

The rearrangement joins TRBV14 to TRBJ1-1; D unclear. This CDR3 has 13 residues. In germline, CDR1 is SGHDN, CDR2 FVKESK. V was cut by 1 base and J by 11 bases, with 14 bases left in between. The CDR3 region has the DNA TGTGCCAGCAGCCAAGCTTTAAGGGCGCCGGCTTTCTTT. Protein: CASSQALRAPAFF.

The chain is built from TRBV12-3 or TRBV12-4 and TRBJ1-1; 7 bases are shared with TRBD1. The CDR3 totals 13 residues. With 2 bases clipped from V and 6 bases from J, the junction kept 3 bases outside the gene matches. The DNA for the CDR3 is TGTGCCAGCAGTTTACACAGGGGATCTGAAGCTTTCTTT. Translated, it gives CASSLHRGSEAFF.

The chain has TRBV4-2 and TRBJ2-1; 13 bases fit TRBD2. With V trimmed by 1 base and J by 4 bases, 7 bases remained unmatched. CDR3 length: 18 amino acids. In germline, CDR1 is LGHNA, CDR2 YNFKEQ. DNA of the CDR3: TGTGCCAGCAGCCAAGGTCTGACTAGCGGGGGGACTTACAATGAGCAGTTCTTC. Its translation is CASSQGLTSGGTYNEQFF.

The CDR3 DNA follows: TGTGCCAGCAGATTGGGGGGGATCTCCTATAATTCACCCCTCCACTTT. Translation gives CASRLGGISYNSPLHF. The chain joins TRBV11-2 to TRBJ1-6; D possibly corresponds to TRBD1 (5 bases). Trimming cost V 6 bases and J 0 bases, with 12 bases left between them. Germline-derived CDR1 and CDR2 are SGHAT and FQNNGV. The CDR3 is 16 residues long.

The CDR3 loop is CASSFLAGPLYEQYF. For the CDR3, the DNA is TGTGCCAGCAGCTTTTTAGCGGGTCCCCTCTACGAGCAGTACTTC. V is TRBV5-5 and J is TRBJ2-7, with 7 bases identical to TRBD2. Germline V gives CDR1 SGHKS, CDR2 YYEKEE (reference sequence). V shed 2 bases and J 3 bases; nucleotides not matched to a gene: 8. The CDR3 runs 15 residues.

V usage is TRBV19 and J usage is TRBJ1-5; weak D call: TRBD1 (6 bases). This CDR3 is built from 15 residues. V was pared by 3 bases and J by 3 bases, with 12 bases between. From germline, CDR1 is LNHDA and CDR2 SQIVND (reference sequence). As DNA, the CDR3 is TGTGCCAGTAGTATTGACAGGCCCATCAATCAGCCCCAGCATTTT. It encodes CASSIDRPINQPQHF. The complete variable domain, with remaining parts taken from reference TRBV19 and TRBJ1-5, reads DGGITQSPKYLFRKEGQNVTLSCEQNLNHDAMYWYRQDPGQGLRLIYYSQIVNDFQKGDIAEGYSVSREKKESFPLTVTSAQKNPTAFYLCASSIDRPINQPQHFGDGTRLSIL.

This clone was seen once. V usage is TRBV5-8 and J usage is TRBJ2-3, with no clear D. The CDR3 runs to 13 residues. CDR1 is SGHTS and CDR2 is YDEGEE in the germline V gene. V was trimmed by 5 bases and J by 4 bases, leaving 11 bases between them. The CDR3 loop is CASSLSIADTQYF. The DNA of the CDR3 is TGTGCCAGCAGTCTCTCCATTGCAGATACGCAGTATTTT.

The J gene is TRBJ2-1, the V gene TRBV10-1; 9 nucleotides line up with TRBD2. This CDR3 has 14 amino acids. J was trimmed by 5 bases and V by 4 bases; bases with no gene match: 3. The germline gives CDR1 WNHNN, CDR2 SYGVQD (reference sequence). The CDR3 nucleotides read TGCGCCAGCAGTGCTAGCGGGGTGGACAATGAGCAGTTCTTC. This translates into CASSASGVDNEQFF.

The genes are TRBV27 and TRBJ1-1; 9 bases match TRBD1. CDR3 length: 16 amino acids. V lost 4 bases to trimming and J lost 5 bases; unmatched junction nucleotides: 11. Germline V gives CDR1 MNHEY, CDR2 SMNVEV (reference sequence). The CDR3 region has the DNA TGTGCCAGCAGTTCCGAGGCGACAGGGGGGGGGACTGAAGCTTTCTTT. Translating gives CASSSEATGGGTEAFF.

The V and J genes are TRBV23-1 and TRBJ2-4; D is unclear. TRBV23-1 is classed as an ORF, of uncertain function. The CDR3 totals 15 residues. Trimming took 2 bases from V and 3 from J, leaving 11 bases between them. CDR3 residues: CASSQEAGSKNIQYF. In DNA, the CDR3 is TGCGCCAGCAGTCAAGAGGCCGGAAGCAAAAACATTCAGTACTTC.

This rearrangement joins TRBV9 to TRBJ2-3, with 8 bases lining up with TRBD2. With V trimmed by 3 bases and J by 2 bases, 5 bases remained unmatched. Germline-derived CDR1 and CDR2 are SGDLS and YYNGEE. There are 15 residues in the CDR3. The CDR3 DNA sequence: TGTGCCAGCAGCGGTGCGGGGGGCCCCACAGATACGCAGTATTTT. Protein product: CASSGAGGPTDTQYF.

The chain combines TRBV28 with TRBJ2-2; 8 bases match TRBD2. Germline CDR1 is MDHEN and CDR2 is SYDVKM. The junction had 17 bases not matched to a gene; V was cut back by 6 bases and J by 8 bases. The CDR3 is made up of 17 amino acids. The CDR3 loop is CASSRDGLALSTGELFF. CDR3 sequence (DNA): TGTGCCAGCAGCCGAGATGGACTAGCTCTTTCTACTGGGGAGCTGTTTTTT.

V usage is TRBV5-1 and J usage is TRBJ2-3; the match to TRBD1 covers 10 bases. The germline V gene has CDR1 SGHRS and CDR2 YFSETQ. Losses at the gene ends were 0 bases for V and 3 bases for J; bases not matched to a gene: 16. This CDR3 has 20 amino acids. The CDR3: CASSLAFPAGTGVWTDTQYF. The DNA of the CDR3 is TGCGCCAGCAGCTTGGCCTTTCCCGCCGGGACAGGGGTATGGACAGATACGCAGTATTTT.

This clone was detected once. J is TRBJ1-2 and V is TRBV6-5, with unresolved D. V dropped 5 bases and J dropped 14 bases, with 18 bases sitting between them. The CDR3 length is 12 residues. Germline CDR1 reads MNHEY; CDR2 reads SVGAGI. The CDR3 nucleotides are TGTGCCAGCAGTCCCAACTCGGGTTTCCAGACCTTC. The encoded protein is CASSPNSGFQTF.